The present T cell receptor beta chain was sequenced within a study of PD-1 and CTLA-4 blockade in melanoma. Using immunoSEQ multiplex PCR, the repertoire was profiled, and TCRdb retains in-frame clones only, with some absent. The table has some 30,000 clones, roughly 90% seen once. This clone occurred once. There are 14 residues in the CDR3. V lost 2 bases to trimming and J lost 0 bases, with 7 bases between them. The germline V gene has CDR1 MNHEY and CDR2 SVGAGI. The rearrangement links TRBV6-5 to TRBJ1-1; D is ambiguous. This TCR was recovered from a human donor with melanoma. The sample here was CD8+ T cells from peripheral blood, taken from a patient given anti-PD-1 treatment. The DNA of the CDR3 is TGTGCCAGCAGTTACGGCCCCATGAACACTGAAGCTTTCTTT. It translates to CASSYGPMNTEAFF.